These 5 T cell receptor beta chains were all obtained from the same sample, sequenced in a study of T-cell reconstitution after alpha-beta-depleted transplantation in children. Unique molecular identifiers tagged the TCRbeta library. TCRdb used MiXCR to reprocess the PCR reads, holding one entry per CDR3 protein. This sample yields a few hundred thousand distinct CDR3 sequences, of which around 12% are seen a single time; about 6% belongs to the top ten. The sequencing used PBMCs from the stem cell graft donor, collected from the stem cell graft. These receptors came from a human donor who donated a stem cell graft to a child with combined immunodeficiency.

This clonotype was picked up a small number of times. V is TRBV28 and J is TRBJ1-1; no clear D. Trimming took off 6 bases at V and 2 bases at J, with 13 bases between the two ends. From germline, CDR1 is MDHEN and CDR2 SYDVKM. The CDR3 contains 14 residues. The CDR3 coding sequence is TGTGCCAGCAGGTTGGCCGGAGGTAACACTGAAGCTTTCTTT. This gives the protein CASRLAGGNTEAFF. The whole variable domain, remainder taken from reference TRBV28 and TRBJ1-1, is DVKVTQSSRYLVKRTGEKVFLECVQDMDHENMFWYRQDPGLGLRLIYFSYDVKMKEKGDIPEGYSVSREKKERFSLILESASTNQTSMYLCASRLAGGNTEAFFGQGTRLTVV.

The V and J genes are TRBV7-9 and TRBJ1-1; D is unresolved. The germline V and J ends were trimmed by 4 bases and 0 bases, with 12 bases remaining between them. The CDR3 runs 15 residues. Germline V gene sequence: CDR1 SEHNR, CDR2 FQNEAQ (reference sequence). The CDR3 region is CASSWELGMNTEAFF. DNA for the CDR3: TGTGCCAGCAGCTGGGAACTGGGTATGAACACTGAAGCTTTCTTT.

This clonotype was found many times. The chain has TRBV5-1 and TRBJ1-1; D unresolved. The CDR3 is made up of 12 amino acids. Trimming removed 9 bases from V and 1 base from J, with 10 bases in between. In germline, CDR1 is SGHRS, CDR2 YFSETQ. The CDR3 nucleotides read TGCGCCACTACACACGAGAACACTGAAGCTTTCTTT. Its translation: CATTHENTEAFF. The variable domain in full, completed from reference TRBV5-1 and TRBJ1-1, reads KAGVTQTPRYLIKTRGQQVTLSCSPISGHRSVSWYQQTPGQGLQFLFEYFSETQRNKGNFPGRFSGRQFSNSRSEMNVSTLELGDSALYLCATTHENTEAFFGQGTRLTVV.

The chain recombines TRBV9 with TRBJ1-1; D is unresolved. Germline V gene data show CDR1 as SGDLS and CDR2 as YYNGEE. The CDR3 contains 13 residues. V dropped 3 bases and J dropped 1 base, with 7 bases sitting between them. The CDR3 region has the DNA TGTGCCAGCAGCGAGGCGGGGAACACTGAAGCTTTCTTT. This sequence encodes CASSEAGNTEAFF. Complete variable domain (other parts from reference TRBV9 and TRBJ1-1): DSGVTQTPKHLITATGQRVTLRCSPRSGDLSVYWYQQSLDQGLQFLIQYYNGEERAKGNILERFSAQQFPDLHSELNLSSLELGDSALYFCASSEAGNTEAFFGQGTRLTVV.

The table lists this clonotype with many counts. J is TRBJ1-6 and V is TRBV6-2 or TRBV6-3; no clear D gene. Germline CDR1 is MNHEY and CDR2 is SVGEGT. The CDR3 covers 14 residues. V lost 4 bases and J lost 9, with 13 bases in between. The CDR3 DNA is TGTGCCAGCAGTTTCGCTCTTCGCCTTTCACCCCTCCACTTT. Its translation is CASSFALRLSPLHF.